These 13 T cell receptor beta chains came from one sample sequenced in a study of response to subunit inactivated influenza vaccine. TCRdb reanalysed the RT-PCR reads using MiXCR and keeps one entry per CDR3 protein. The sample carries 500,000 to 750,000 distinct CDR3 sequences, 11% to 15% recorded once. The input for sequencing was PBMCs from blood, taken roughly 12 days after vaccination. The receptors were sampled from a man in his fifties who received an inactivated influenza vaccine.

This rearrangement joins TRBV2 to TRBJ2-1; 13 bases match TRBD2. The CDR3 covers 15 residues. V shed 4 bases, J shed 9 bases, and the junction held 6 bases outside the gene matches. Germline lookup yields CDR1 SNHLY and CDR2 FYNNEI. The CDR3: CASSGTSGGFGEQFF. Here the CDR3 DNA reads TGTGCCAGCAGTGGGACTAGCGGGGGCTTTGGTGAGCAGTTCTTC.

This clonotype was observed a few times. V gene TRBV29-1 combines with J gene TRBJ2-1; possible D gene TRBD1, 7 bases. The CDR3 length is 16 residues. Germline V CDR1 and CDR2: SQVTM, ANQGSEA. Between the trimmed V and J ends, which lost 8 bases and 1 base, there was a span of 21 bases. CDR3 loop: CSTKEGAYSSYNEQFF. The CDR3 DNA follows: TGCAGCACCAAGGAGGGGGCCTACTCTTCCTACAATGAGCAGTTCTTC.

This chain links TRBV6-5 with TRBJ1-1; the match to TRBD1 covers 7 bases. Germline V lookup: CDR1 MNHEY, CDR2 SVGAGI. The CDR3 totals 14 residues. V shed 5 bases and J 1 base; nucleotides not matched to a gene: 4. DNA of the CDR3: TGTGCCAGCAGTAACACAGGGGCGAACACTGAAGCTTTCTTT. Residues: CASSNTGANTEAFF.

The chain couples TRBV7-9 to TRBJ2-2, with TRBD2 identical over 9 bases. Germline V gene sequence: CDR1 SEHNR, CDR2 FQNEAQ (reference sequence). With V trimmed by 6 bases and J by 4 bases, 3 bases remained unmatched. The CDR3 covers 14 residues. The CDR3 spells CASRTSGSTGELFF. DNA for the CDR3: TGTGCCAGCAGGACTAGCGGAAGCACCGGGGAGCTGTTTTTT. Supplemented by reference TRBV7-9 and TRBJ2-2, the full variable domain reads DTGVSQNPRHKITKRGQNVTFRCDPISEHNRLYWYRQTLGQGPEFLTYFQNEAQLEKSRLLSDRFSAERPKGSFSTLEIQRTEQGDSAMYLCASRTSGSTGELFFGEGSRLTVL.

This clonotype was observed a few times. The V call is TRBV11-2, the J call TRBJ2-7; D ambiguous. Germline loops: CDR1 SGHAT, CDR2 FQNNGV. Trimming took off 1 base at V and 3 bases at J, with 10 bases between the two ends. This CDR3 has 14 amino acids. The CDR3 reads CASSLVGKFYEQYF. The CDR3 DNA reads as TGTGCCAGCAGCTTAGTTGGCAAATTCTACGAGCAGTACTTC.

A few counts support this clonotype. The CDR3 coding sequence is TGTGCCAGCAGTCTAGCAGGCAGGGGCAGCAATGAGCAGTTCTTC. This sequence encodes CASSLAGRGSNEQFF. The rearrangement joins TRBV27 to TRBJ2-1; maybe TRBD1 (6 bases). The CDR3 consists of 15 residues. The germline V gene encodes CDR1 MNHEY and CDR2 SMNVEV (reference sequence). The V end was cut by 5 bases, the J end by 6 bases, with 17 bases between.

A few counts support this clonotype. The chain joins TRBV12-3 or TRBV12-4 to TRBJ1-2; weak D call: TRBD1 (6 bases). Trimming shortened V by 3 bases and J by 8 bases, and 19 bases separated the two germline ends. The CDR3 is made up of 15 amino acids. The CDR3 region has the DNA TGTGCCAGCAGTTTTGGTCCCTTGGGGGCGCGAGGCTACACCTTC. Its translation is CASSFGPLGARGYTF.

The genes are TRBV11-3 and TRBJ2-5; no clear D. Trimming removed 6 bases at V and 0 bases at J, with 8 bases between. The CDR3 is made up of 13 amino acids. Germline CDR1 and CDR2: SGHNT and YENEEA. The CDR3 DNA is TGTGCCAGCAGTTTGACATACCAAGAGACCCAGTACTTC. This sequence encodes CASSLTYQETQYF.

A word on this clonotype: A junction boundary mismatches the germline segment, possibly from a read error. V and J are TRBV5-1 and TRBJ2-7, with D possibly matching TRBD2 (6 bases). Germline lookup yields CDR1 SGHRS and CDR2 YFSETQ. The CDR3 length is 13 residues. CDR3 in DNA: TGCGCCAGCAGCTTGTCTAGCGCCTACGAGCAGGACTTC. Translating it yields CASSLSSAYEQDF.

On this clonotype: The CDR3 carries no conserved terminal phenylalanine or tryptophan, so it likely arises from a read error. The limits of the CDR3 on the DNA are not certain, so only TCRdb's listed CDR3 is given. The chain carries TRBV5-1 and TRBJ1-6; the D segment call TRBD1 is taken from the table without a DNA check. Including both end residues, the CDR3 is 12 amino acids long. The germline CDR1 and CDR2 sequences are SGHRS and YFSETQ. This CDR3 is CASSPPGRRPGN.

V and J are TRBV11-2 and TRBJ2-6; 9 bases agree with TRBD1. Germline values: CDR1 SGHAT, CDR2 FQNNGV. This CDR3 spans 18 amino acids. The V and J ends lost 5 bases and 2 bases, in that order; junction bases with no gene match: 10. As DNA, the CDR3 is TGTGCCAGCAGCCCTCGGGACAGGGTGATTCCTGGGGCCAACGTCCTGACTTTC. Protein: CASSPRDRVIPGANVLTF.

This clonotype has just a few counts. This chain links TRBV3-1 with TRBJ2-4, with TRBD2 matching over 9 bases. CDR1 is LGHDT, CDR2 YNNKEL, per germline (reference sequence). The CDR3 covers 14 residues. V lost 4 bases to trimming and J lost 6 bases; unmatched junction nucleotides: 4. CDR3: CASSLTSGGNIQYF. CDR3 in DNA: TGTGCCAGCAGCCTGACTAGCGGTGGAAACATTCAGTACTTC.

This clonotype showed up just a few times. The chain links TRBV2 to TRBJ2-2; the D gene is possibly TRBD1 (5 bases). Trimming left V 5 bases short and J 0 bases short, with 13 bases between. The CDR3 has 16 amino acids. The germline V gene has CDR1 SNHLY and CDR2 FYNNEI. The CDR3 region is CASSLLDTANTGELFF. Here the CDR3 DNA reads TGTGCCAGCAGTCTCCTGGACACCGCGAACACCGGGGAGCTGTTTTTT.